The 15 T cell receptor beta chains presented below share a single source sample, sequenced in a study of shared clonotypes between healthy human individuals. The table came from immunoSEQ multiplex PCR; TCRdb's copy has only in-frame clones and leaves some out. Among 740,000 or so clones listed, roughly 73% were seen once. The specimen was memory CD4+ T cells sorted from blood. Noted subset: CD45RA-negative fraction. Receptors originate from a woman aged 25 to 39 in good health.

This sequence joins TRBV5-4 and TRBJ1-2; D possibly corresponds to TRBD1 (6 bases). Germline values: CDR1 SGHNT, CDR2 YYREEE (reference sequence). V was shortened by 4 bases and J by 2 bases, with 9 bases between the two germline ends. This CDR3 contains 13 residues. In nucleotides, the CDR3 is TGTGCCAGCAGCACCGACAGGAACTATGGCTACACCTTC. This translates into CASSTDRNYGYTF.

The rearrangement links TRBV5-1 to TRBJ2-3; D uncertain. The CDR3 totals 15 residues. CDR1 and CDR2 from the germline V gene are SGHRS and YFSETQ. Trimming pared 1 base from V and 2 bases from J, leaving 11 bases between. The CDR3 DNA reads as TGCGCCAGCAGCTTGTCGAGTCTCAACACAGATACGCAGTATTTT. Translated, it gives CASSLSSLNTDTQYF.

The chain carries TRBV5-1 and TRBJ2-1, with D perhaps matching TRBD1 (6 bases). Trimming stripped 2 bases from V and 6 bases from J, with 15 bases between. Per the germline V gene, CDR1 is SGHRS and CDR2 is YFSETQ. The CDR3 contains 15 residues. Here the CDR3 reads CASSFLQGPINEQFF. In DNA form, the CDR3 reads TGCGCCAGCAGCTTCCTCCAGGGGCCCATCAATGAGCAGTTCTTC. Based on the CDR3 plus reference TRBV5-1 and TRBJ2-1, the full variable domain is KAGVTQTPRYLIKTRGQQVTLSCSPISGHRSVSWYQQTPGQGLQFLFEYFSETQRNKGNFPGRFSGRQFSNSRSEMNVSTLELGDSALYLCASSFLQGPINEQFFGPGTRLTVL.

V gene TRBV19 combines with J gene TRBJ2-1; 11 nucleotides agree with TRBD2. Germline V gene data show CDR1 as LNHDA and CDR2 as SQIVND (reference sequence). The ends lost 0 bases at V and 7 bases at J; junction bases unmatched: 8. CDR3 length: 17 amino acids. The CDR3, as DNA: TGTGCCAGTAGTATAGATGTTGGTACTAGCGGGAGAAATGAGCAGTTCTTC. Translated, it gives CASSIDVGTSGRNEQFF.

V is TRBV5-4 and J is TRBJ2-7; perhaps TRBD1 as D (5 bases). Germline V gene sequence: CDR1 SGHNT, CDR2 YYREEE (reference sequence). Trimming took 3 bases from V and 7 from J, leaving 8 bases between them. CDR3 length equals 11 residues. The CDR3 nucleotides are TGTGCCAGCAGCTGGGGCCCGGAGCAGTACTTC. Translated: CASSWGPEQYF.

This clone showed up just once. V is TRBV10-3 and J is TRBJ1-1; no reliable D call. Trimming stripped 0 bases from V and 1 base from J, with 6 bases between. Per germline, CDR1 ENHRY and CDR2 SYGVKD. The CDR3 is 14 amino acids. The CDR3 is CAISESQRNTEAFF. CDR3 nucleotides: TGTGCCATCAGTGAGTCACAAAGGAACACTGAAGCTTTCTTT.

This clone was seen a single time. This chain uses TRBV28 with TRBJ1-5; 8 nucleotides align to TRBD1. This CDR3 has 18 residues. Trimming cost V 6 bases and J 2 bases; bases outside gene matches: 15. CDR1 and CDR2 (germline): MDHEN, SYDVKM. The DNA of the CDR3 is TGTGCCAGCAGCCCGAAGGCCTTCAGGGGGCAAGGCAATCAGCCCCAGCATTTT. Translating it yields CASSPKAFRGQGNQPQHF.

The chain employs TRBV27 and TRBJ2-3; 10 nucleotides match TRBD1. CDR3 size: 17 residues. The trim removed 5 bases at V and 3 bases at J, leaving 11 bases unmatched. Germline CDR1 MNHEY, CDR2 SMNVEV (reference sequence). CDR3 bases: TGTGCCAGCAGTCCCCGATTGACAGGGGGCCGGACAGATACGCAGTATTTT. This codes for CASSPRLTGGRTDTQYF.

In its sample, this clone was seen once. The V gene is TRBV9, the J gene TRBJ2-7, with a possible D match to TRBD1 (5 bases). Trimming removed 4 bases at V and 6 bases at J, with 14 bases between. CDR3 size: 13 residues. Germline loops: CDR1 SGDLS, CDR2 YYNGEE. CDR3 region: CASSRSRGLEQYF. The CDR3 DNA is TGTGCCAGCAGCAGATCTAGGGGTCTCGAGCAGTACTTC.

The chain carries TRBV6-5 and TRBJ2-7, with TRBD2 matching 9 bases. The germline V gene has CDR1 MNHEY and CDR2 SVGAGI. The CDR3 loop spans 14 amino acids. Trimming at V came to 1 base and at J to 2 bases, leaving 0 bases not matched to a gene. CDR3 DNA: TGTGCCAGCAGTTACTTAGCGGGGGCCTACGAGCAGTACTTC. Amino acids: CASSYLAGAYEQYF.

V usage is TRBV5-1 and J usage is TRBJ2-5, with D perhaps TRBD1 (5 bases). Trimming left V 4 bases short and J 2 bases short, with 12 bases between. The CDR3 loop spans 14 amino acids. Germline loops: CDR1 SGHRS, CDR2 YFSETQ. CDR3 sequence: CASSPLPGQETQYF. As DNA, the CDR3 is TGCGCCAGCAGCCCCCTCCCAGGGCAAGAGACCCAGTACTTC.

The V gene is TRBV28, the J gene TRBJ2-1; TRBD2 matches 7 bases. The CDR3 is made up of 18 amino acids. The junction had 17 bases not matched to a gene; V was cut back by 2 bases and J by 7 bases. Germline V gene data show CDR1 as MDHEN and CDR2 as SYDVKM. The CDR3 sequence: CASSLPRGRVKVANEQFF. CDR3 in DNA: TGTGCCAGCAGTTTACCCCGGGGGAGGGTTAAAGTAGCGAATGAGCAGTTCTTC.

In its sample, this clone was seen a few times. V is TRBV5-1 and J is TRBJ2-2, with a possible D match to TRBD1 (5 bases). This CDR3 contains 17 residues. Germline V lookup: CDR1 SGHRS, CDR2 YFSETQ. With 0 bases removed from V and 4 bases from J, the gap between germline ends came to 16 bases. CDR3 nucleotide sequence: TGCGCCAGCAGCTTGGTTTCAGGGCCGACCTCCACCGGGGAGCTGTTTTTT. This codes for CASSLVSGPTSTGELFF.

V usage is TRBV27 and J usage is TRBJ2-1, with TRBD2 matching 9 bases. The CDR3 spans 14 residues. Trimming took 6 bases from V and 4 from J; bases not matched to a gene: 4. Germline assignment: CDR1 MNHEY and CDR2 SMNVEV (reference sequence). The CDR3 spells CASRRLADYNEQFF. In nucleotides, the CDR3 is TGTGCCAGCAGGCGACTAGCGGATTACAATGAGCAGTTCTTC.

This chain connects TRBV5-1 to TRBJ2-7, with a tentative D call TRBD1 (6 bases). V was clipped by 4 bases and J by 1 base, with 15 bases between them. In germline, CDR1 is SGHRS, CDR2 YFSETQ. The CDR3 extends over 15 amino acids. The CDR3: CASSRQGGLSYEQYF. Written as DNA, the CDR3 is TGCGCCAGCAGCCGCCAAGGGGGTCTATCCTACGAGCAGTACTTC. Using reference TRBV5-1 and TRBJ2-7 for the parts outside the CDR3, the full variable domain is KAGVTQTPRYLIKTRGQQVTLSCSPISGHRSVSWYQQTPGQGLQFLFEYFSETQRNKGNFPGRFSGRQFSNSRSEMNVSTLELGDSALYLCASSRQGGLSYEQYFGPGTRLTVT.